This T cell receptor (beta chain) originates from a study of blood T cell repertoires in COVID-19. CDR1 is GTSNPN, CDR2 SVGIG, per germline (reference sequence). The CDR3 is made up of 13 amino acids. The V and J ends lost 1 base and 6 bases respectively, with 10 bases between them. Some clones are missing from TCRdb's copy, which holds only in-frame ones; the method was immunoSEQ multiplex PCR. The table has around 440,000 clones, 88% seen once; the top ten hold 10% to 15%. A Seattle source enrolled patients during active infection and followed them longitudinally. The chain carries TRBV30 and TRBJ2-1; D not certain. The specimen was peripheral blood. The sequence came from a woman between 45 and 60 years old with COVID-19, enrolled during active disease. CDR3 bases: TGTGCCTGGAGTGGCGATTCCCCCAATGAGCAGTTCTTC. Its protein is CAWSGDSPNEQFF.